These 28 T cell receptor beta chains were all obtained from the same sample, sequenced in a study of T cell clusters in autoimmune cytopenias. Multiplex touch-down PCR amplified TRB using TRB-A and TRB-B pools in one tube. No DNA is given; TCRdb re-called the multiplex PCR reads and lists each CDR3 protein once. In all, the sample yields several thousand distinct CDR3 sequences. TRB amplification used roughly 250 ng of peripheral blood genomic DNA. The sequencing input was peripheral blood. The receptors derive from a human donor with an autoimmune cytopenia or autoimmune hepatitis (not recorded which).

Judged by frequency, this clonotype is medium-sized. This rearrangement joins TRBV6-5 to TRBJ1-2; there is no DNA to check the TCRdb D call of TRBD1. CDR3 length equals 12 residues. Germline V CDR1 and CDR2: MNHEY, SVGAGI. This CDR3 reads CASRPFSGGYTF.

The CDR3 loop is CATSGRFTDTQYF. This chain links TRBV24-1 with TRBJ2-3. CDR3 length: 13 residues. Germline V gene sequence: CDR1 KGHDR, CDR2 SFDVKD.

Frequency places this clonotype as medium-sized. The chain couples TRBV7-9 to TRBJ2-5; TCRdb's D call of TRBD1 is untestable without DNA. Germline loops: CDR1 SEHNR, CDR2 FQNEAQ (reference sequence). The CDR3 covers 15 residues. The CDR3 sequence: CASSLAKGGDETQYF.

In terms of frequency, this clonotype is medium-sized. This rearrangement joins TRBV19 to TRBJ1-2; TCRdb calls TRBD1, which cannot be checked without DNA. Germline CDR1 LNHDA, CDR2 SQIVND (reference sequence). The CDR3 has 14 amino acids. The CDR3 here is CASRGQGLGYGYTF.

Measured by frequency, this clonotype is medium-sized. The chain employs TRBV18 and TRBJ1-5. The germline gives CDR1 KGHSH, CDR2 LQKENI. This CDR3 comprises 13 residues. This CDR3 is CASSPSRNQPQHF.

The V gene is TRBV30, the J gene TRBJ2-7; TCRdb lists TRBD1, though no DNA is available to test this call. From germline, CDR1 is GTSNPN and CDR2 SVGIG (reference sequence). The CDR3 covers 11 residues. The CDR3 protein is CAFARGYEQYF.

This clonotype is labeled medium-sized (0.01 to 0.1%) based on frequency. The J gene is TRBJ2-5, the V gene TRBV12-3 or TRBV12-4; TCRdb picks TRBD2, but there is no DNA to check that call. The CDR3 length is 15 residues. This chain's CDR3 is CASSILAGVQETQYF.

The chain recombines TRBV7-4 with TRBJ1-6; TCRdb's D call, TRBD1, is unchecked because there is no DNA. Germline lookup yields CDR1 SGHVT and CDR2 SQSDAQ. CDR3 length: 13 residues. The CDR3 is CASSPRQGSPLHF.

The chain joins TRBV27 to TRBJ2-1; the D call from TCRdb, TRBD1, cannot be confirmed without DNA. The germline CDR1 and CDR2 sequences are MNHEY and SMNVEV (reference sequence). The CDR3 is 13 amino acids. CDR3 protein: CASSRQGAYEQFF.

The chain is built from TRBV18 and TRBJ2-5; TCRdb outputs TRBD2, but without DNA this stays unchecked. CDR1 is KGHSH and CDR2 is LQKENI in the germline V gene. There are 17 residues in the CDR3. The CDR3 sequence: CASSKGGTSCHQETQYF.

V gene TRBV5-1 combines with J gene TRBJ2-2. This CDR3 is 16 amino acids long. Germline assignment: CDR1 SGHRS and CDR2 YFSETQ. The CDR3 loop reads CASSRTRVASTGELFF.

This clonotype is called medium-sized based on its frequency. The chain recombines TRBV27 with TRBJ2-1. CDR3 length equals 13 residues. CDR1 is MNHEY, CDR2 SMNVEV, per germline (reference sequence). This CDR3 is CASSLSAYNEQFF.

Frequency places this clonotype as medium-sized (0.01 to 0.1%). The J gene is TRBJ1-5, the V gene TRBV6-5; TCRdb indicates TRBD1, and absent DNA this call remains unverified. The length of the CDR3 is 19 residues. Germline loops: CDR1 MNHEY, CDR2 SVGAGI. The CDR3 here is CASRPYRGTGGAKYQPQHF.

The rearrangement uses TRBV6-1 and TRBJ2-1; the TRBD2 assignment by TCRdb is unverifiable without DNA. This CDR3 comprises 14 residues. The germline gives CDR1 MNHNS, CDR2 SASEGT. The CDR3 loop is CASSEISSGGVSFF.

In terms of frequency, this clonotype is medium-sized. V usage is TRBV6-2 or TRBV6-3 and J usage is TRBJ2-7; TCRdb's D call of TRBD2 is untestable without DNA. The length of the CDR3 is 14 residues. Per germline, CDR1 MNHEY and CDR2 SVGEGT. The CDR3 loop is CASSYPAEGPEQYF.

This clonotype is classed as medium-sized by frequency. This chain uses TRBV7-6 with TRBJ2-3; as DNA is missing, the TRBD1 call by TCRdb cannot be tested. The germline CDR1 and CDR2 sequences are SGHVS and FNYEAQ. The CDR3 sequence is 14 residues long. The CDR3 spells CASSPGIHTDTQYF.

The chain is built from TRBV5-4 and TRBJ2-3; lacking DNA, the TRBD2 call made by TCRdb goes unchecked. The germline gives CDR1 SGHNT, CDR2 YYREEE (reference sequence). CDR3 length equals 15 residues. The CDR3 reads CASSIAGGRQDTQYF.

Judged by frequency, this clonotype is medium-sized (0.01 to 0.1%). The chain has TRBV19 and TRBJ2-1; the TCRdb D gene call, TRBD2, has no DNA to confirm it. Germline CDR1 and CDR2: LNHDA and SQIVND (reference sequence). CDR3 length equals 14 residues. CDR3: CASSLAGTFNEQFF.

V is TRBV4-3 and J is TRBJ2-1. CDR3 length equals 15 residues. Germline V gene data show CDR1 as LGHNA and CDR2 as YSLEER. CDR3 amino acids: CASSQHWAENGEQFF.

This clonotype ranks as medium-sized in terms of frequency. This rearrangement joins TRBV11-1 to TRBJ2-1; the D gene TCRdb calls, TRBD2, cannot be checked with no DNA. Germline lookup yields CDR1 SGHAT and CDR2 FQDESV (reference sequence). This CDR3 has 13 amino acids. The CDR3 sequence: CASSGTYERVQFF.

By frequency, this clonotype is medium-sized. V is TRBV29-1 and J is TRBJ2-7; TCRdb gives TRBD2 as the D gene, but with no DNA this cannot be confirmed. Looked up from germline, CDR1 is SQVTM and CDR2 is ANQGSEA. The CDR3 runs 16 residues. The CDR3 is CSVEVRGGVSSYEQYF.

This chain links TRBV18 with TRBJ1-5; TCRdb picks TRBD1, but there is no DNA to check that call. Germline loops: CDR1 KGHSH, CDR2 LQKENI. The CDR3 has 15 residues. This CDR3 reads CASSDKGGSNQPQHF.

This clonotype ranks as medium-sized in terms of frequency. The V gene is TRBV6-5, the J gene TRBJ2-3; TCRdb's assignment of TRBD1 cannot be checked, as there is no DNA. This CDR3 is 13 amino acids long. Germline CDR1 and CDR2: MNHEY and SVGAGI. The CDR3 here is CASTQRQGLKQYF.

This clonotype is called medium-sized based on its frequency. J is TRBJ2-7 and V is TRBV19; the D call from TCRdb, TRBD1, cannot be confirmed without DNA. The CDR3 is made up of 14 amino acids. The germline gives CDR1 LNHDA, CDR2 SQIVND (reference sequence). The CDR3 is CASSRTAPSYEQYF.

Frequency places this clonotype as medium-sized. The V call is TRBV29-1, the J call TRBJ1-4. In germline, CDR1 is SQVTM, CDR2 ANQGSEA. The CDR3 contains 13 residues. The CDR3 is CSVAGATNEKLFF.

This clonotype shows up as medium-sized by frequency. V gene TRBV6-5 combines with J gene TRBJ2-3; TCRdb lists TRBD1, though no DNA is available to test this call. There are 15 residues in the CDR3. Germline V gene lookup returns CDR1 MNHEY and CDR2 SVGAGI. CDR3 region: CASSYSNRDSDTQYF.

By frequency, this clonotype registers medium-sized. CDR3 protein: CASSPMYNSPLHF. V usage is TRBV18 and J usage is TRBJ1-6. This CDR3 comprises 13 residues. Germline CDR1 KGHSH, CDR2 LQKENI.

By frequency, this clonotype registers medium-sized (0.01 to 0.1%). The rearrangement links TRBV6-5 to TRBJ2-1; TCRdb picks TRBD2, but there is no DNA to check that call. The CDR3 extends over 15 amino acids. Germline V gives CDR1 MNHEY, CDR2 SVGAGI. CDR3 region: CAISREASGANEQFF.